This section outlines one T cell receptor (beta chain) sequence together with its context. V lost 0 bases, J lost 10 bases, and 13 bases lay in between. The CDR3 consists of 14 residues. Germline-derived CDR1 and CDR2 are LGHNA and YSLEER. This sample was included in a study of blood T cell repertoires in COVID-19. Study-level background: Samples came from the United States, Italy and Spain, spanning acute and convalescent COVID-19.

Authors' processing steps: Counts of nucleated cells, estimated from reference gene primer amplification, were obtained. Libraries were prepared by immunoSEQ multiplex PCR; TCRdb keeps only in-frame clonotypes and omits some of them. V, J and clone size are those of that table, while D and trimming were read from the DNA. The table shows about 110,000 clones, with around 74% occurring only once. Input material: peripheral blood. The chain uses TRBV4-3 and TRBJ1-3; maybe TRBD1 (6 bases). The clonotype was recovered from a woman in her 70s with acute or convalescent COVID-19. As DNA, the CDR3 is TGCGCCAGCAGCCAAGATCTACAGGGAAGAACCATATATTTT. Translation: CASSQDLQGRTIYF.